Listed below are T cell receptor beta chains from one sample, sequenced in a study of blood T cell repertoires in COVID-19. TCRdb keeps only in-frame clones here, not all; method: immunoSEQ multiplex PCR. The sample lists fewer than 500,000 clones, about 80% seen once, with around 1.1% in the top ten. Specimen: peripheral blood. The receptors were gathered from a human donor with acute or convalescent COVID-19. The donor label of this sample is uncertain. Each CDR3 is given with its conserved first and last residue. The order of the fields is clone size, V gene, D gene, CDR3 length, J gene, CDR3 DNA, CDR3 protein. D genes are given only for firm matches. Clone size is not always given. Where it is, it says once, few, many or a class for expanded clones.

.	TRBV30	TRBD2	17	TRBJ2-1	TGTGCCTGGAGTCCCGGCCGACTAGCGGGGGGGCTAGGTGAGCAGTTCTTC	CAWSPGRLAGGLGEQFF
few	TRBV6-2/TRBV6-3	TRBD1	13	TRBJ1-1	TGTGCCAGCAGGTACAGGGGAGGGACTGAAGCTTTCTTT	CASRYRGGTEAFF
.	TRBV5-5	TRBD2	17	TRBJ2-1	TGTGCCAGCAGCGCTTATACCGGGACTAGCGGCTACAATGAGCAGTTCTTC	CASSAYTGTSGYNEQFF
.	TRBV6-1	TRBD1	15	TRBJ1-2	TGTGCCAGCAGTGAAGGGGACAGGCGTAACTATGGCTACACCTTC	CASSEGDRRNYGYTF
.	TRBV3-1/TRBV3-2	TRBD1	14	TRBJ2-7	TGTGCCAGCAGCCCGGGACAGGGATTTTGGGAGCAGTACTTC	CASSPGQGFWEQYF
.	TRBV11-2	.	14	TRBJ2-7	TGTGCCAGCAGCCGGACGGACTTCTCCTACGAGCAGTACTTC	CASSRTDFSYEQYF
.	TRBV4-1	.	18	TRBJ1-6	TGCGCCAGCAGCCAAGATTCCGTCCAGGGAATCTCTGGTTCACCCCTCCACTTT	CASSQDSVQGISGSPLHF
.	TRBV14	.	15	TRBJ1-2	TGTGCCAGCAGCCAAGATCCGGACTGGAACTATGGCTACACCTTC	CASSQDPDWNYGYTF
few	TRBV7-2	.	16	TRBJ1-5	TGTGCCAGCAGCCCGCAACAGGGAATGACGGGCCAGCCCCAGCATTTT	CASSPQQGMTGQPQHF
.	TRBV7-9	.	13	TRBJ2-1	TGTGCCAGCAGCCGAGAATACAGCAATGAGCAGTTCTTC	CASSREYSNEQFF
few	TRBV2	.	15	TRBJ2-3	TGTGCCAGCAGATGGGGAGTTCTGGGCACAGATACGCAGTATTTT	CASRWGVLGTDTQYF
.	TRBV5-6	TRBD2	13	TRBJ2-1	TGTGCCAGCAGCTTGGTCGGCGGGGGAGAGCAGTTCTTC	CASSLVGGGEQFF
once	TRBV6-6	.	15	TRBJ2-7	TGTGCCAGCAGTTACGTCCGGGGTAGCTCCTACGAGCAGTACTTC	CASSYVRGSSYEQYF
.	TRBV5-1	TRBD2	15	TRBJ2-5	TGCGCCAGCAAGGCTCTGACTAGCGGCCAAGAGACCCAGTACTTC	CASKALTSGQETQYF
.	TRBV10-3	TRBD2	16	TRBJ2-1	TGTGCCATCAGGGGAGACGGGTCTAGCGGGAACAATGAGCAGTTCTTC	CAIRGDGSSGNNEQFF
.	TRBV28	.	8	TRBJ1-2	TGTGCCAGCCTAGGTTGCACCTTC	CASLGCTF
.	TRBV6-5	TRBD1	14	TRBJ1-1	TGTGCCAGCATTCTCGACAGGGTTGGCACTGAAGCTTTCTTT	CASILDRVGTEAFF
few	TRBV2	.	15	TRBJ1-1	TGTGCCAGCAGTGCCTACGGGCGGCGGGGCACTGAAGCTTTCTTT	CASSAYGRRGTEAFF
.	TRBV28	TRBD1	14	TRBJ1-1	TGTGCCAGCAGTTTGACAGGGGGTTTTGCTGAAGCTTTCTTT	CASSLTGGFAEAFF